This TCR beta chain appears in the sequencing data of a study of cytomegalovirus exposure and HLA in healthy donors. Trimming took 1 base from V and 5 from J; bases not matched to a gene: 8. This CDR3 spans 16 amino acids. Germline V gene sequence: CDR1 SGHAT, CDR2 FQNNGV. PCR involved 60 Vbeta and 13 Jbeta primers. Some clones are missing from TCRdb's copy, which holds only in-frame ones; the method was immunoSEQ multiplex PCR. The sample yields approximately 150,000 clones, roughly 65% seen once. This rearrangement joins TRBV11-2 to TRBJ2-5; TRBD2 matches 9 bases. This TCR derives from a woman under 30 in good health and CMV-seropositive. Sequencing was done on a sample of PBMCs. CDR3 nucleotide sequence: TGTGCCAGCAGCTTAGGGTTGGGACTAGCAGTTGAGACCCAGTACTTC. This translates into CASSLGLGLAVETQYF.